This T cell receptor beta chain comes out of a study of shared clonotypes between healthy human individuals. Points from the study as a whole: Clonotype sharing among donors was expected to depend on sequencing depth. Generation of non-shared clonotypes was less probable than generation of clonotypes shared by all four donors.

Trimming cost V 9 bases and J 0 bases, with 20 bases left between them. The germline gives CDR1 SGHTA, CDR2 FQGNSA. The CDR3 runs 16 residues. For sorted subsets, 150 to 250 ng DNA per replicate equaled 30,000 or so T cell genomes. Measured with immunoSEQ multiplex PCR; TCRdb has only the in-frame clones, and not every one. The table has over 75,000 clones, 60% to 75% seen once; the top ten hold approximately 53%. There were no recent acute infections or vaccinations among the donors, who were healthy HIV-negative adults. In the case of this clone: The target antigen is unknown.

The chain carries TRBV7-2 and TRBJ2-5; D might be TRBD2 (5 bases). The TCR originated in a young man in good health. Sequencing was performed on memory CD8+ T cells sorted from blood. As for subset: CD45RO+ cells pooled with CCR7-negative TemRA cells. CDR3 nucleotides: TGTGCCAGTACGAAGGACTGGGTGGGCTACCAAGAGACCCAGTACTTC. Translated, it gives CASTKDWVGYQETQYF.